The sequence of this T cell receptor beta chain was determined in a study of blood T cell repertoires in COVID-19. Study details: Some COVID-19 samples were acute and others convalescent; all came from the United States, Italy and Spain.

In the study's own analysis: Amplified reference gene primers provided the basis for estimating nucleated cell counts. Method: immunoSEQ multiplex PCR; TCRdb's copy keeps in-frame clones and lacks some. That table furnishes V, J and clone size, whereas the DNA furnished D and trimming. The table has about 200,000 clones, approximately 80% seen once. Germline loops: CDR1 LGHNA, CDR2 YNFKEQ. The CDR3 consists of 16 residues. The V and J ends lost 4 bases and 4 bases respectively, with 16 bases between them. The chain is built from TRBV4-2 and TRBJ1-4, with D uncertain. This clonotype originated in a human donor in a cohort sampled during active COVID-19. The specimen was peripheral blood. This CDR3 is CASSPHAGGNNEKLFF. The CDR3 bases are TGTGCCAGCAGCCCCCACGCTGGCGGGAATAATGAAAAACTGTTTTTT.